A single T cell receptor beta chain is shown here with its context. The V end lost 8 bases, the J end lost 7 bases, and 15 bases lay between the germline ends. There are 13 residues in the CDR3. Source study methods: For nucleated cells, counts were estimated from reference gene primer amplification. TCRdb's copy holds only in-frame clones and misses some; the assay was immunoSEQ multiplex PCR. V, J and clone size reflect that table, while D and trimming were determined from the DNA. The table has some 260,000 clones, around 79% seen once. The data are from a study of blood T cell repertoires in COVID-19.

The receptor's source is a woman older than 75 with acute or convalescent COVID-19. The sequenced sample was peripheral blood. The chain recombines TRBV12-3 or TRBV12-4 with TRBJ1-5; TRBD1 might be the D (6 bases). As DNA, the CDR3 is TGTGCCAGCCGAACAGGGAGTAGACAGCCCCAGCATTTT. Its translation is CASRTGSRQPQHF.